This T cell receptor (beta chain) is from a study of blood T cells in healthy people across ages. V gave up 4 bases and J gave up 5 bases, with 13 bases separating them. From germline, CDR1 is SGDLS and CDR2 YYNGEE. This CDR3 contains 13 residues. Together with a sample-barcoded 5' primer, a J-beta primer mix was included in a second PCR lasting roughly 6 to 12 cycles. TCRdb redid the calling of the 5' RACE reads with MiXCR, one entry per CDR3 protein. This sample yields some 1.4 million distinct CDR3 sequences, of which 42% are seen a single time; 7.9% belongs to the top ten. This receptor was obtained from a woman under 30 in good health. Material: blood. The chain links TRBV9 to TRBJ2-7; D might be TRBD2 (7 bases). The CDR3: CASSTAGANEQYF. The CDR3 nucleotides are TGTGCCAGCAGCACCGCGGGGGCAAACGAGCAGTACTTC.